The clone carrying this TCR beta chain was counted between two and nine times. This sample was included in a study of patients and donors after allogeneic stem cell transplantation. The V gene lost 2 bases and the J gene lost 2 bases, with 11 bases spanning the gap. The germline gives CDR1 SGHRS, CDR2 YFSETQ. This CDR3 contains 14 residues. In TCRdb, the RT-PCR reads were re-called with MiXCR into one record per CDR3 protein. Here the sample spans 920,000 or so distinct CDR3 sequences, roughly 18% being singletons. The chain uses TRBV5-1 and TRBJ2-7; no clear D. This receptor was taken from a human donor who was either an allogeneic HSCT recipient or a stem cell or donor lymphocyte infusion donor (not recorded which). It is not recorded whose cells these are; they may come from a transplant donor. Sequenced material: blood, either unsorted or a sorted T cell fraction (not recorded which). Here the CDR3 DNA reads TGCGCCAGCAGCTTCGACGCTCCTACCTACGAGCAGTACTTC. It codes for CASSFDAPTYEQYF.